The TCR beta chain under discussion was sequenced for a study of blood T cell repertoires in COVID-19. The wider study: The analysed material was cDNA or gDNA that came from T cells, B-cell-depleted T cells, or PBMCs.

Per the study methods: Quantification of nucleated cells was approximated via reference gene primer amplification. TCRdb keeps only in-frame clones here, not all; method: immunoSEQ multiplex PCR. Clonal size and the V and J genes are those of that table, whereas D and trimming came from the DNA. The sample has approximately 55,000 clones; over 75% are singletons. This clone appeared once. Material for sequencing was peripheral blood. This sequence was found in a man aged 35-49 years with acute or convalescent COVID-19.

This CDR3 reads CASSQNGGDTEAFF. As DNA, the CDR3 is TGTGCCAGCAGCCAAAACGGGGGGGACACTGAAGCTTTCTTT. The chain couples TRBV7-9 to TRBJ1-1; D possibly corresponds to TRBD1 (5 bases). CDR1 and CDR2 (germline): SEHNR, FQNEAQ (reference sequence). Between the trimmed V and J ends, which lost 5 bases and 3 bases, there was a span of 13 bases. The CDR3 contains 14 residues.